The rows below give T cell receptor beta chains drawn from one sample of a study of CD8 T cells in Susac syndrome. TCRdb passed the immunoSEQ multiplex PCR reads through MiXCR, listing each CDR3 protein once. The sample has approximately 270,000 distinct CDR3 sequences; around 93% are singletons. Sequencing input: CD4+ T cells from PBMCs. These receptors all come from a human donor with multiple sclerosis. Both conserved end residues are part of each CDR3. The order of the fields is J gene, D gene, V gene, CDR3 length, CDR3 DNA, CDR3 protein. D genes are given only for firm matches.

TRBJ1-1 - TRBV4-1 13 TGCGCCAGCAGAAGGGTGGGGAACACTGAAGCTTTCTTT CASRRVGNTEAFF
TRBJ2-1 - TRBV5-1 14 TGCGCCAGCAGCCTAACAACGATCTACAATGAGCAGTTCTTC CASSLTTIYNEQFF
TRBJ1-3 - TRBV30 13 TGTGCCTGGACGACAGGTGCTGGAAACACCATATATTTT CAWTTGAGNTIYF
TRBJ2-5 - TRBV24-1 15 TGTGCCACCAGTGATTCCCGGACAGTACAAGAGACCCAGTACTTC CATSDSRTVQETQYF
TRBJ2-3 - TRBV7-3 14 TGTGCCAGCAGCTCGCCACTGGAAGGGGATACGCAGTATTTT CASSSPLEGDTQYF
TRBJ2-7 - TRBV18 15 TGTGCCAGCTCACCAACAGGGATAAGCTCCTACGAGCAGTACTTC CASSPTGISSYEQYF
TRBJ2-7 - TRBV5-5 11 TGTGCCAGCAGCTTCATTGGCGAGCAGTACTTC CASSFIGEQYF
TRBJ2-1 TRBD2 TRBV7-2 15 TGTGCCAGCAGTCCAGGACTAGCGCTGTATAATGAGCAGTTCTTC CASSPGLALYNEQFF
TRBJ1-1 - TRBV20-1 16 TGCAGTGCTAGAAGCGACCGTGCCCTCGCCGTAGGTGAAGCTTTCTTT CSARSDRALAVGEAFF
TRBJ2-3 TRBD2 TRBV6-5 15 TGTGCCAGCAGTTACTTCCAGGGAGGGACAGATACGCAGTATTTT CASSYFQGGTDTQYF
TRBJ2-3 - TRBV11-1 14 TGTGCCAGCAGCCGACTACCCAGCACAGATACGCAGTATTTT CASSRLPSTDTQYF
TRBJ2-2 - TRBV7-3 15 TGTGCCAGCAGACGAGGAGGGGGCGACACCGGGGAGCTGTTTTTT CASRRGGGDTGELFF
TRBJ1-1 - TRBV12-3/TRBV12-4 17 TGTGCCAGCAGTCCGGCCGGGCCAGGTGGTTTCACTCAGGGAGCTTTCTTT CASSPAGPGGFTQGAFF
TRBJ1-2 - TRBV5-6 16 TGTGCCAGCAGCTTGGTTGTCGGCCGGGACGACTATGGCTACACCTTC CASSLVVGRDDYGYTF
TRBJ2-2 - TRBV7-7 15 TGTGCCAGCAGCTCCGGGGTTAGTGCGCCCGGGGAGCTGTTTTTT CASSSGVSAPGELFF
TRBJ1-1 - TRBV28 14 TGTGCCAGCAGTTTGGGCAGGGCAGACACTGAAGCTTTCTTT CASSLGRADTEAFF
TRBJ1-5 - TRBV4-1 15 TGCGCCAGCAGCCAGAACGACAGGCACAATCAGCCCCAGCATTTT CASSQNDRHNQPQHF
TRBJ2-7 - TRBV3-1 15 TGTGCCAGCAGCCAAGAACCCTCGGGGCTGGGAGAGCAGTACTTC CASSQEPSGLGEQYF
TRBJ2-3 TRBD1 TRBV30 14 TGTGCCTGCCCGGGACAGGGCATGGCAGATACGCAGTATTTT CACPGQGMADTQYF
TRBJ1-2 TRBD1 TRBV6-1 14 TGTGCCAGCAAATTAGAAGACAGGGCCTATGGCTACACCTTC CASKLEDRAYGYTF
TRBJ1-1 - TRBV5-1 15 TGCGCCAGCAGCTTGTGGAGGGAACAGAACACTGAAGCTTTCTTT CASSLWREQNTEAFF
TRBJ2-3 TRBD2 TRBV3-1 17 TGTGCCAGCAGCCAAGATCCAACGGGCGGGGGGGCAGATACGCAGTATTTT CASSQDPTGGGADTQYF
TRBJ1-4 - TRBV23-1 16 TGCGCCAGCAAGGTCGGGCCCTGGTCAACTAATGAAAAACTGTTTTTT CASKVGPWSTNEKLFF
TRBJ2-4 TRBD1 TRBV2 17 TGTGCCAGCAGCGGATCTCGGACAGGACGCCGACCCGACATTCAGTACTTC CASSGSRTGRRPDIQYF